This T cell receptor (beta chain) was recorded in a study of control samples from healthy donors and cancer patients (TCRdb year 2020). Note on this clone: This receptor's antigen is unknown. The input lacks base qualities; no much larger clone sits a single base away.

V is cut by 3 bases and J by 8 bases, and the space between the germline ends is 14 bases. Counted from cysteine to phenylalanine, this CDR3 has 14 amino acids. This entry keeps only the CDR3 DNA: 42 bases, framed from base 1. Looking up the germline V gene yields CDR1 SGHTA and CDR2 FQGTGA. Preparation of the library involved the immunoSEQ multiplex PCR assay. This is the immuneACCESS table as TCRdb keeps it, with only in-frame sequences that have V and J called. A part of the clones is gone; compared with another copy, unresolved V genes explain less than half, and the rest is unexplained. For this sample there are roughly 120,000 clones; approximately 90% appear just once. The biggest ten clones account for 2% to 3% of the sample.

Sequencing used blood. Recombination connected TRBV7-3 to TRBJ2-1; TRBD1 is a weak D gene call, 5 bases matching. The origin of this receptor is a woman in her seventies in good health. CDR3 protein: CASSLGYQGDEQFF. The base sequence is TGTGCCAGCAGCTTGGGATACCAGGGTGATGAGCAGTTCTTC.